These T cell receptor beta chains were read from a single sample in a study of T cell responses to AZD1222 COVID-19 vaccine. The repertoire was sequenced with immunoSEQ multiplex PCR; TCRdb's copy has only in-frame clones and lacks some. The sample lists under 200,000 clones, approximately 90% occurring once. The material was peripheral blood, obtained 28 days after the second AZD1222 dose. Receptors originate from an adult who received the AZD1222 COVID-19 vaccine. Both conserved end residues are part of each CDR3. A D gene is named only where the DNA matches it firmly. Some rows mark clone size as missing; the rest say once, few, many or name a class of expanded clone.

>NA|TRBV6-2/TRBV6-3|TRBJ2-5|TRBD1
TGTGCCAGCAGTTGGACAGGGAATATGGAGACCCAGTACTTC
CASSWTGNMETQYF
>NA|TRBV4-3|TRBJ2-1|TRBD1
TGCGCCAGCAGCCCCGGACAGGGGGCGGGTAATGAGCAGTTCTTC
CASSPGQGAGNEQFF
>NA|TRBV7-9|TRBJ1-5|NA
TGTGCCAGCAGCCCCCCGACGGGTCAACCCCAGCATTTT
CASSPPTGQPQHF
>once|TRBV4-1|TRBJ1-4|TRBD1
TGCGCCAGCAGCCGGACAGGGGGCAATGAAAAACTGTTTTTT
CASSRTGGNEKLFF
>NA|TRBV3-1/TRBV3-2|TRBJ2-4|NA
TGTGCCAGCAGCCAAGAAGGGAAGGTGTACAAAAACATTCAGTACTTC
CASSQEGKVYKNIQYF
>NA|TRBV19|TRBJ2-4|TRBD2
TGTGCCAGTAGTATTATCGGGTTTGAGGGAGGGGCCAAAAACATTCAGTACTTC
CASSIIGFEGGAKNIQYF
>NA|TRBV27|TRBJ1-6|TRBD1
TGTGCCAGCAGTTACGGGACAGGGCCAAATTCACCCCTCCACTTT
CASSYGTGPNSPLHF
>NA|TRBV7-9|TRBJ1-2|NA
TGTGCCAGCAGCTCACACCTGGGGGGTTCAGGCTACACCTTC
CASSSHLGGSGYTF
>many|TRBV10-3|TRBJ1-2|NA
TGTGCCATCAATGGGGGTTCGGCTGCTTACTATGGCTACACCTTC
CAINGGSAAYYGYTF
>NA|TRBV5-1|TRBJ2-2|TRBD2
TGCGCCAGCAGCCCGGGGACTAGCAGCTACACCGGGGAGCTGTTTTTT
CASSPGTSSYTGELFF
>once|TRBV10-3|TRBJ2-2|TRBD1
TGTGCCATCAGTTCCGGGACAGGGCGCCCCACCGGGGAGCTGTTTTTT
CAISSGTGRPTGELFF
>NA|TRBV6-2/TRBV6-3|TRBJ1-5|NA
TGTGCCAGCAGTCCAGGTCCTTATAGCAATCAGCCCCAGCATTTT
CASSPGPYSNQPQHF
>once|TRBV15|TRBJ2-5|TRBD1
TGTGCCACCAGCGGCGACAGGGCCCAGACCCAGTACTTC
CATSGDRAQTQYF
>NA|TRBV10-3|TRBJ2-3|NA
TGTGCCATCAGTTGGGAGGGCACAGATACGCAGTATTTT
CAISWEGTDTQYF
>NA|TRBV15|TRBJ1-4|TRBD1
TGTGCCACGGGGACAGTTGGGACTAATGAAAAACTGTTTTTT
CATGTVGTNEKLFF
>NA|TRBV4-1|TRBJ1-2|TRBD1
TGCGCCAGCAGCCAAGGGACAGGCGGCTACACCTTC
CASSQGTGGYTF
>NA|TRBV19|TRBJ2-3|TRBD2
TGTGCCAGTAGTGCAGTTCCTCTAGCGGGAGCGGTCGATACGCAGTATTTT
CASSAVPLAGAVDTQYF
>NA|TRBV11-2|TRBJ2-7|NA
TGTGCCGGGGGGGGCGGTTTATACGAGCAGTACTTC
CAGGGGLYEQYF
>NA|TRBV27|TRBJ1-2|TRBD1
TGTGCCAGCAGTTTAGAGGGACAGGGCGCGGTTAGTTACACCTTC
CASSLEGQGAVSYTF
>once|TRBV21-1|TRBJ1-1|NA
NA
CASSKVGYGSTEAFF
>once|TRBV10-2|TRBJ2-4|NA
TGCGCCAGCAGTGAGTCGGCGTCTAGAGTTAAAAACATTCAGTACTTC
CASSESASRVKNIQYF
>NA|TRBV7-3|TRBJ2-2|NA
TGTGCCAGCAGCGCCAGGGGTACGGGGTCTGGCGGGGAGCTGTTTTTT
CASSARGTGSGGELFF
>NA|TRBV6-2/TRBV6-3|TRBJ2-7|NA
TGTGCCAGCAGTTACCCCCCGGCCTACGAGCAGTACTTC
CASSYPPAYEQYF
>NA|TRBV6-1|TRBJ2-7|TRBD2
TGTGCCAGCAGTGGGGCCGGGACTAGCGGTTCCTACGAGCAGTACTTC
CASSGAGTSGSYEQYF
>NA|TRBV11-2|TRBJ2-3|TRBD2
TGTGCCAGCAGCTTAGAGGGGGCCGGCCTAGCGGGACGCACAGATACGCAGTATTTT
CASSLEGAGLAGRTDTQYF
>NA|TRBV10-3|TRBJ2-1|TRBD2
TGTGCCATCAGTGTCGAAGCGGGGTACAATGAGCAGTTCTTC
CAISVEAGYNEQFF
>NA|TRBV5-4|TRBJ2-3|TRBD2
TGTGCCAGCAGCTTGCGGCTAGCGGGATACACAGATACGCAGTATTTT
CASSLRLAGYTDTQYF